These T cell receptor beta chains were read from a single sample in a study of CD8+CD57+ T cells in acquired aplastic anemia. TCRdb independently ran MiXCR on the reads; one entry per CDR3 protein. Here the sample spans 150,000 to 200,000 distinct CDR3 sequences, around 48% being singletons. The sample comprised sorted CD4+, CD8+, or CD8+CD57+ T cells (not recorded which) from PBMCs. The receptors were sampled from a human donor with aplastic anemia. Each CDR3 is given with its conserved first and last residue. A D gene is named only where the DNA matches it firmly. Expanded clones get a size class; other rows say once, few or many, or leave the size out.

cdr3_aa cdr3_nt d_call j_call v_call clone_size
CASREGSGTEAFF TGTGCCAGCAGGGAGGGAAGTGGAACTGAAGCTTTCTTT - TRBJ1-1 TRBV6-5 many
CASSGGAQDTQYF TGTGCCAGCAGCGGGGGGGCCCAAGATACGCAGTATTTT - TRBJ2-3 TRBV7-2 -
CASSDQEFQGASSEQYF TGCGCCAGCAGTGATCAGGAGTTCCAGGGGGCTTCCTCCGAGCAGTACTTC TRBD1 TRBJ2-7 TRBV10-2 many
CATQGPNTEAFF TGTGCCACCCAGGGGCCGAACACTGAAGCTTTCTTT - TRBJ1-1 TRBV2 -
CASSLGAGTEGETQYF TGCGCCAGCAGCTTGGGGGCCGGGACAGAGGGGGAGACCCAGTACTTC TRBD1 TRBJ2-5 TRBV5-1 many
CASSQVGSANTGELFF TGTGCCAGCAGCCAAGTAGGGTCCGCGAACACCGGGGAGCTGTTTTTT - TRBJ2-2 TRBV14 many
CASSIADSTDTQYF TGTGCCAGTAGTATAGCGGACAGCACAGATACGCAGTATTTT - TRBJ2-3 TRBV19 -
CASSSRTSGGVYQETQYF TGTGCCAGCAGCTCAAGGACTAGCGGGGGGGTGTACCAAGAGACCCAGTACTTC TRBD2 TRBJ2-5 TRBV11-2 few
CASRSGTRVFNSPLHF TGTGCCAGTAGGAGCGGGACAAGGGTTTTTAATTCACCCCTCCACTTT - TRBJ1-6 TRBV19 once
CASSLGGTDGTSPLHF TGTGCCAGCAGCTTAGGGGGGACAGATGGAACATCACCCCTCCACTTT TRBD1 TRBJ1-6 TRBV7-8 many
CASRDRGLKVEAFF TGTGCCAGCCGGGACAGGGGGCTAAAAGTTGAAGCTTTCTTT TRBD1 TRBJ1-1 TRBV6-4 many
CATSLGNGQETQYF TGTGCCACCAGTTTGGGGAACGGTCAAGAGACCCAGTACTTC - TRBJ2-5 TRBV15 few
CASSFGTGSGGYGYTF TGCGCCAGCAGCTTTGGGACAGGTTCCGGAGGGTATGGCTACACCTTC TRBD1 TRBJ1-2 TRBV5-1 few
CASSLGGTPSNQPQHF TGTGCCAGCAGCTTAGGGGGGACTCCAAGCAATCAGCCCCAGCATTTT - TRBJ1-5 TRBV7-8 -
CSATGGADTEAFF TGCAGTGCTACGGGGGGAGCGGACACTGAAGCTTTCTTT - TRBJ1-1 TRBV20-1 -
CASSAGWGQSSSSPLHF TGTGCCAGCAGTGCTGGTTGGGGACAATCTAGTTCGTCACCCCTCCACTTT - TRBJ1-6 TRBV6-1 many
CASSEAPTLQETQYF TGTGCCAGCAGTGAAGCCCCGACACTTCAAGAGACCCAGTACTTC - TRBJ2-5 TRBV2 few
CSASIPGGNEKLFF TGCAGTGCTAGTATCCCGGGAGGTAATGAAAAACTGTTTTTT - TRBJ1-4 TRBV20-1 once
CATSVTGIDTQYF TGTGCCACCAGTGTAACGGGGATAGATACGCAGTATTTT - TRBJ2-3 TRBV24-1 many
CASTGWTENTGELFF TGTGCCAGCACCGGATGGACAGAGAACACCGGGGAGCTGTTTTTT - TRBJ2-2 TRBV6-1 few
CASSLRGGVNEQFF TGTGCCAGCAGTTTGCGGGGGGGGGTCAATGAGCAGTTCTTC TRBD2 TRBJ2-1 TRBV12-3/TRBV12-4 -
CATSDPTSEAGYGYTF TGTGCCACCAGTGACCCTACGTCTGAGGCGGGATATGGCTACACCTTC - TRBJ1-2 TRBV24-1 -
CASSVLAAEQFF TGTGCCAGCAGCGTACTAGCGGCTGAGCAGTTCTTC TRBD2 TRBJ2-1 TRBV5-8 -
CATSREVSYEQYF TGTGCCACCAGCAGAGAGGTCTCCTACGAGCAGTACTTC - TRBJ2-7 TRBV15 -
CASSLGLAGGLPDTQYF TGCGCCAGCAGCCTTGGACTAGCGGGAGGGCTCCCAGATACGCAGTATTTT TRBD2 TRBJ2-3 TRBV10-1 -
CSALYPRGLTDTQYF TGCAGTGCTTTGTACCCACGAGGGCTCACAGATACGCAGTATTTT - TRBJ2-3 TRBV20-1 many
CASSGTSLGQGYYEQYF TGTGCCAGCAGTGGAACCTCTTTGGGACAGGGGTATTACGAGCAGTACTTC TRBD1 TRBJ2-7 TRBV25-1 -
CASGSGSYQPQHF TGTGCTAGTGGTTCAGGCAGTTATCAGCCCCAGCATTTT - TRBJ1-5 TRBV12-5 -
CASSINLIETEAFF TGTGCCAGTAGTATAAATCTGATAGAGACTGAAGCTTTCTTT - TRBJ1-1 TRBV19 -
CASSRGQGVGSPLHF TGTGCCTCATCTCGGGGTCAGGGGGTAGGCTCACCCCTCCACTTT TRBD1 TRBJ1-6 TRBV19 -
CASSNSNEKLFF TGTGCCAGCAGTAACAGTAATGAAAAACTGTTTTTT - TRBJ1-4 TRBV6-5 many
CASSFSRLEKLFF TGTGCCAGCAGCTTCTCGCGGCTAGAAAAACTGTTTTTT - TRBJ1-4 TRBV7-8 -
CASSHPIGGAEGNEQVF TGCGCCAGCAGCCACCCCATCGGGGGTGCAGAAGGCAATGAGCAGGTCTTC - TRBJ2-1 TRBV4-1 once
CASSVAPTGSSYNEQFF TGTGCCAGCAGTGTCGCCCCCACAGGGAGCTCCTACAATGAGCAGTTCTTC - TRBJ2-1 TRBV6-4 many
CASSQRVGGGTQETQYF TGTGCCAGCAGCCAAAGGGTGGGCGGGGGGACGCAAGAGACCCAGTACTTC TRBD2 TRBJ2-5 TRBV3-1 few
CASSLSGPDTIYF TGTGCCAGCAGCCTGTCCGGGCCGGACACCATATATTTT - TRBJ1-3 TRBV7-8 many
CASHRGGAETQHF TGTGCCAGCCATCGGGGGGGGGCAGAGACCCAGCATTTT - TRBJ1-5 TRBV2 -
CASSLAGTKETQYF TGTGCCAGCAGCTTAGCGGGGACAAAAGAGACCCAGTACTTC - TRBJ2-5 TRBV7-9 many
CSARGAIRDRSSYEQYF TGCAGTGCTAGAGGGGCGATCAGGGACAGGAGCTCCTACGAGCAGTACTTT TRBD1 TRBJ2-7 TRBV20-1 -
CSAQRGGLFF TGCAGTGCCCAGCGGGGGGGCTTGTTCTTC TRBD2 TRBJ2-1 TRBV20-1 -
CASSPRTGWETQYF TGTGCCAGCAGCCCCCGTACAGGTTGGGAGACCCAGTACTTC - TRBJ2-5 TRBV3-1 many
CASTRGLWNTKAFF TGTGCCAGCACCCGAGGACTCTGGAACACTAAAGCTTTCTTT - TRBJ1-1 TRBV3-1 once
CAISEARERITEAFF TGTGCCATCAGTGAGGCCAGGGAACGGATCACTGAAGCTTTCTTT - TRBJ1-1 TRBV10-3 many
CATSEQRDRTYNEQFF TGTGCCACCAGTGAACAACGGGACAGGACCTACAATGAGCAGTTCTTC TRBD1 TRBJ2-1 TRBV24-1 many
CASSQDRDYPGTEAFF TGTGCCAGCAGTCAGGACAGGGATTATCCTGGGACTGAAGCTTTCTTT TRBD1 TRBJ1-1 TRBV12-3/TRBV12-4 -
CASSGGDNYGYTF TGCGCCAGCAGTGGAGGGGATAACTATGGCTACACCTTC - TRBJ1-2 TRBV10-2 many
CSASLAGTGGRQPQHF TGCAGTGCTAGTTTGGCCGGGACAGGGGGCAGACAGCCCCAGCATTTT TRBD1 TRBJ1-5 TRBV20-1 many
CATKNSGTGVYNEQFF TGTGCCACCAAAAACTCCGGGACAGGGGTCTACAATGAGCAGTTCTTC TRBD1 TRBJ2-1 TRBV15 -
CASSATGGLSNQPQHF TGCGCCAGCAGTGCGACAGGGGGCTTAAGCAATCAGCCCCAGCATTTT TRBD1 TRBJ1-5 TRBV10-2 once
CAISEFSRGGAGQSYEQYF TGTGCCATCAGTGAGTTTTCGCGTGGGGGTGCAGGACAGTCCTACGAGCAGTACTTC - TRBJ2-7 TRBV10-3 many
CASSLQGYNEQFF TGTGCCAGCAGCTTACAGGGTTACAATGAGCAGTTCTTC - TRBJ2-1 TRBV7-6 many
CASSQDPAGTGGPNTQYF TGCGCCAGCAGCCAAGATCCAGCCGGGACAGGGGGACCTAATACGCAGTATTTT TRBD1 TRBJ2-3 TRBV4-1 few
CSVEVSPNTEAFF TGCAGCGTTGAAGTTTCCCCGAACACTGAAGCTTTCTTT - TRBJ1-1 TRBV29-1 many
CASSGLQGAGGYTF TGTGCCAGCAGTGGGCTACAGGGGGCTGGTGGCTACACCTTC TRBD1 TRBJ1-2 TRBV25-1 many
CASRVGQLNTEAFF TGTGCCAGTAGGGTAGGGCAGCTGAACACTGAAGCTTTCTTT - TRBJ1-1 TRBV19 -